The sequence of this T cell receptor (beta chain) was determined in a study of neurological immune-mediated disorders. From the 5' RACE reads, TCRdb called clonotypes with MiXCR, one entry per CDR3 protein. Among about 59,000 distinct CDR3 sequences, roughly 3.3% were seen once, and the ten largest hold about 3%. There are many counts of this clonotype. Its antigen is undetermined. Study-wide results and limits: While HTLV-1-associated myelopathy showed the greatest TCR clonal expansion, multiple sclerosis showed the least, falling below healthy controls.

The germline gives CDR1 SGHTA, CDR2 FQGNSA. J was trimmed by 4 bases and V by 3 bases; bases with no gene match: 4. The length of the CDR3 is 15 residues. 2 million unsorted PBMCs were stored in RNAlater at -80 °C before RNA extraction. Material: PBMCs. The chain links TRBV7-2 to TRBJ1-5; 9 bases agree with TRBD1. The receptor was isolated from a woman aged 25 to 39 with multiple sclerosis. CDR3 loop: CASSLGQGTNQPQHF. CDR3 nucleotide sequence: TGTGCCAGCAGCTTGGGACAGGGTACAAATCAGCCCCAGCATTTT. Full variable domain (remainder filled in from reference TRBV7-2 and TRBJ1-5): GAGVSQSPSNKVTEKGKDVELRCDPISGHTALYWYRQSLGQGLEFLIYFQGNSAPDKSGLPSDRFSAERTGGSVSTLTIQRTQQEDSAVYLCASSLGQGTNQPQHFGDGTRLSIL.